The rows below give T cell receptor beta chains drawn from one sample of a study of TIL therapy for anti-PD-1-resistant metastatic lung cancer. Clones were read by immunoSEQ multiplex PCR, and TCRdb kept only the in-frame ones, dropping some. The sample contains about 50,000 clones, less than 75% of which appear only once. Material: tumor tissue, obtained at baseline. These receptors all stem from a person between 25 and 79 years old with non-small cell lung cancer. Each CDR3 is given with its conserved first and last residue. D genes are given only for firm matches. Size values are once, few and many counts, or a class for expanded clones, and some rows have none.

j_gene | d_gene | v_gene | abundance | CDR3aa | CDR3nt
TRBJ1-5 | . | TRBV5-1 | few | CASSLDWGDQPQHF | TGCGCCAGCAGCTTGGATTGGGGCGATCAGCCCCAGCATTTT
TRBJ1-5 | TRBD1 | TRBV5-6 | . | CASSQTGGSNQPQHF | TGTGCCAGCAGCCAAACAGGGGGAAGCAATCAGCCCCAGCATTTT
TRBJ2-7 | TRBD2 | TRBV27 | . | CASSLSRGTSFAYEQYF | TGTGCCAGCAGTTTATCGCGCGGGACTAGCTTCGCCTACGAGCAGTACTTC
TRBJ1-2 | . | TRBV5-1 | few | CASSNTDGYTF | TGCGCCAGCTCGAACACAGATGGCTACACCTTC
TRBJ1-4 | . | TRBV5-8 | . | CASSSYNGELFF | TGTGCCAGCAGCTCCTATAATGGGGAACTGTTTTTT
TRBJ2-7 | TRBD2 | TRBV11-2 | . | CASSLLAGGYEQYF | TGTGCCAGCAGCTTACTAGCGGGAGGTTACGAGCAGTACTTC
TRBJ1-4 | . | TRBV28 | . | CASSLAGPNEKLFF | TGTGCCAGCAGTTTGGCGGGTCCAAATGAAAAACTGTTTTTT
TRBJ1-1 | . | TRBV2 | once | CASSDQQASTEAFF | TGTGCCAGCAGTGACCAACAGGCGAGTACTGAAGCTTTCTTT
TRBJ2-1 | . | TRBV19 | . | CASQRGSYNEQFF | TGTGCCTCTCAGAGGGGGTCGTACAATGAGCAGTTCTTC
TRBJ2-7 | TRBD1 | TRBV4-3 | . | CASSPTGDRVHEQYF | TGCGCCAGCAGCCCGACGGGGGACAGGGTGCACGAGCAGTACTTC
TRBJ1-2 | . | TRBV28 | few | CASSLVQYGGYTF | TGTGCCAGCAGTTTAGTCCAGTACGGTGGCTACACCTTC
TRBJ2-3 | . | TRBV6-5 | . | CATSRGSDTQYF | TGTGCCACCTCGAGAGGGTCGGATACGCAGTATTTT
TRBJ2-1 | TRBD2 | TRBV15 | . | CATSRLTSAGNEQFF | TGTGCCACCAGCAGACTGACTAGCGCTGGCAATGAGCAGTTCTTC
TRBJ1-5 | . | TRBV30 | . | CAWSVVGGGSNQPQHF | TGTGCCTGGAGTGTAGTGGGCGGTGGGAGCAATCAGCCCCAGCATTTT
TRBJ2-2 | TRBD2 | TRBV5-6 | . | CASSLILGRDGELFF | TGTGCCAGCAGCTTGATTCTAGGGAGGGACGGGGAGCTGTTTTTT
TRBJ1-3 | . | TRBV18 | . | CASSPGAGNTIYF | TGTGCCAGCTCACCAGGGGCTGGAAACACCATATATTTT
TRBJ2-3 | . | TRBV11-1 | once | CASSSFRGRGTDTQYF | TGTGCCAGCAGCTCTTTCAGGGGCAGGGGCACAGATACGCAGTATTTT
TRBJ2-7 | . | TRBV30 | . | CAWIRPSYEQYF | TGTGCCTGGATCCGTCCCTCCTACGAGCAGTACTTC
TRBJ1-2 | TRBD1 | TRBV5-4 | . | CASSLTGAGYTF | TGTGCCAGCAGCTTGACAGGGGCCGGCTACACCTTC
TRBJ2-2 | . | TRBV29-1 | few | CSVSGFTTGELFF | TGCAGCGTTTCCGGTTTCACTACCGGGGAGCTGTTTTTT
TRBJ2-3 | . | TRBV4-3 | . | CASSQDPVGVSDTQYF | TGCGCCAGCAGCCAAGATCCGGTGGGGGTGTCAGATACGCAGTATTTT
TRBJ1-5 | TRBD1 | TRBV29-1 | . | CSVVGQNNQPQHF | TGCAGCGTTGTGGGACAGAACAATCAGCCCCAGCATTTT
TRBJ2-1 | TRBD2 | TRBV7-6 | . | CASSLGTSGVDEQFF | TGTGCCAGCAGCCTTGGGACTAGCGGGGTGGATGAGCAGTTCTTC
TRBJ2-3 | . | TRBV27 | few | CASSFWAGSTDTQYF | TGTGCCAGCAGTTTTTGGGCTGGAAGCACAGATACGCAGTATTTT
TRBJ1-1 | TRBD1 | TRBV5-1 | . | CASSWDRASEAFF | TGCGCCAGCAGCTGGGACAGAGCATCTGAAGCTTTCTTT
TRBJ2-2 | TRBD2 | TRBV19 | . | CASSSPREGKSGELFF | TGTGCCAGTAGTTCCCCCCGGGAGGGGAAGTCCGGGGAGCTGTTTTTT